A selection of T cell receptor beta chains follows, all from one sample in a study of CD8 T cells in Susac syndrome. MiXCR was run by TCRdb on the immunoSEQ multiplex PCR reads, yielding one entry per CDR3 protein. The sample has under 150,000 distinct CDR3 sequences; around 86% are singletons. The material sequenced was CD8+ T cells from PBMCs. These receptors originate from a human donor with multiple sclerosis. The CDR3 runs from the conserved cysteine through the conserved F or W. D genes are given only for firm matches. Clone size, where shown, is once, few, many, or a class for clones that have expanded.

clone size	V gene	J gene	D gene	CDR3 DNA	CDR3 protein
.	TRBV2	TRBJ2-1	.	TGTGCCAGCAGTGACACTCGGACAGGGAGGGAGGATGAGCAGTTCTTC	CASSDTRTGREDEQFF
.	TRBV20-1	TRBJ1-2	.	TGCAGTGCTAGGAGCGGGGATGGCTACACCTTC	CSARSGDGYTF
.	TRBV12-3/TRBV12-4	TRBJ2-1	TRBD2	TGTGCCAGCCAGGGACTAGCAGACAATGAGCAGTTCTTC	CASQGLADNEQFF
.	TRBV18	TRBJ2-3	TRBD2	TGTGCCAGCTCACCCCCCTCCGGGGGGGCAGATACGCAGTATTTT	CASSPPSGGADTQYF
.	TRBV5-6	TRBJ1-2	.	TGTGCCAGCAGCTTCGGACCTAAGCGCGACTATGGCTACACCTTC	CASSFGPKRDYGYTF
.	TRBV20-1	TRBJ2-2	TRBD1	TGCAGTGCTAGAGATGATGTGCGGGGACAGGGGGGATTCACCGGGGAGCTGTTTTTT	CSARDDVRGQGGFTGELFF
.	TRBV7-2	TRBJ1-5	.	TGTGCCAGCAGCCCAGGACCAGGGTCGGTTTTACAGCCCCAGCATTTT	CASSPGPGSVLQPQHF
.	TRBV7-9	TRBJ2-1	.	TGTGCCAGCAGTTCTCTCTCGGACAAGCAGTTCTTC	CASSSLSDKQFF
.	TRBV7-3	TRBJ2-2	.	TGTGCCAGCAGCTTAAACAGTGCCACCGGGGAGCTGTTTTTT	CASSLNSATGELFF
.	TRBV7-8	TRBJ2-7	.	TGTGCCAGCAGCTTAGTCCAGGACGAGCAGTACTTC	CASSLVQDEQYF
.	TRBV15	TRBJ2-1	TRBD1	TGTGCCACCAGCCCGGGACAGGCCTTCCTTTCAAATGAGCAGTTCTTC	CATSPGQAFLSNEQFF
.	TRBV27	TRBJ1-1	.	TGTGCCAGCAGTTTGTCGGGGGCGTACACTGAAGCTTTCTTT	CASSLSGAYTEAFF
.	TRBV10-3	TRBJ2-1	.	TGTGCCATCAGAGACCACGGGACCAATGAGCAGTTCTTC	CAIRDHGTNEQFF
.	TRBV19	TRBJ2-5	TRBD2	TGTGCCAGTAGCTGGGGGACTAGCGAAGAGACCCAGTACTTC	CASSWGTSEETQYF
.	TRBV7-9	TRBJ2-1	.	TGTGCCAGCAGCTTAGGTGTGAATGAGCAGTTCTTC	CASSLGVNEQFF
.	TRBV6-5	TRBJ2-6	TRBD2	TGTGCCAGCATCTTACTAGCGGGGGACTCTGGGGCCAACGTCCTGACTTTC	CASILLAGDSGANVLTF
.	TRBV5-4	TRBJ2-5	.	TGTGCCAGCAGCTTGGGACAGGGGCGGGGGGAGACCCAGTACTTC	CASSLGQGRGETQYF
.	TRBV7-2	TRBJ2-1	TRBD1	TGTGCCAGCAGCTTCTGGGGACAGGCTTCATACAATGAGCAGTTCTTC	CASSFWGQASYNEQFF
.	TRBV12-3/TRBV12-4	TRBJ1-3	.	TGTGCCAGCAGTTTAGATTACTCTGGAAACACCATATATTTT	CASSLDYSGNTIYF
.	TRBV20-1	TRBJ1-3	TRBD1	TGCAGTGCTAGGGCCACAGGGGAGGGTGGAAACACCATATATTTT	CSARATGEGGNTIYF
.	TRBV19	TRBJ1-5	.	TGTGCCAGTCAAGTTGTCCGGAATCAGCCCCAGCATTTT	CASQVVRNQPQHF
.	TRBV12-3/TRBV12-4	TRBJ1-2	TRBD1	TGTGCCAGCAGCCCAATGGGACAGGGGAAGTATGGCTACACCTTC	CASSPMGQGKYGYTF
.	TRBV13	TRBJ2-3	.	TGTGCCAGCAGCGACGTGGGAGTCAGTAGGACAGATACGCAGTATTTT	CASSDVGVSRTDTQYF
few	TRBV4-2	TRBJ1-2	.	TGTGCCAGCAGCCCAACCCCCTTGGTAGGAGGCGACTATGGCTACACCTTC	CASSPTPLVGGDYGYTF
.	TRBV29-1	TRBJ2-1	TRBD2	TGCAGCGCCGGGGGGGGACTAGCGGGTTTGTACAATGAGCAGTTCTTC	CSAGGGLAGLYNEQFF
few	TRBV4-1	TRBJ1-4	.	TGCGCCAGCAGTCCAAGTAGAGAGGGAATGGGGGAAAAACTGTTTTTT	CASSPSREGMGEKLFF
.	TRBV3-1	TRBJ2-7	.	TGTGCCAGCAGCCAAGTCACCAGCCCCTACGAGCAGTACTTC	CASSQVTSPYEQYF
.	TRBV5-4	TRBJ1-6	.	TGTGCCAGCAGCTTGACTATCCACCACTTT	CASSLTIHHF
few	TRBV4-1	TRBJ2-7	.	TGCGCCAGCAGCCAAGTCCGCTCCTACGAGCAGTACTTC	CASSQVRSYEQYF
.	TRBV6-5	TRBJ1-2	.	TGTGCCAGCAGTTACTCGAAGGGTGGCTATGGCTACACCTTC	CASSYSKGGYGYTF
.	TRBV3-1	TRBJ1-1	.	TGTGCCAGCAGCTCCCCGTCAGAGGGCGGGACTGAAGCTTTCTTT	CASSSPSEGGTEAFF
.	TRBV19	TRBJ2-1	TRBD2	TGTGCCAGTAGTAGCGGGAGGGTCCACAATGAGCAGTTCTTC	CASSSGRVHNEQFF
.	TRBV2	TRBJ1-1	.	TGTGCCAGCAGTGAAGACATTAGGAACACTGAAGCTTTCTTT	CASSEDIRNTEAFF
.	TRBV6-5	TRBJ1-2	.	TGTGCCAGCAGTTACGCCTCACGTGGCGGCTACACCTTC	CASSYASRGGYTF
.	TRBV4-1	TRBJ2-3	.	TGCGCCAGCAGCCTTCTAGTGGGGGTCCCAGATACGCAGTATTTT	CASSLLVGVPDTQYF
once	TRBV2	TRBJ2-6	.	TGTGCCAGCAGTGTGAGTTCTGGGGCCAACGTCCTGACTTTC	CASSVSSGANVLTF
.	TRBV5-5	TRBJ1-4	TRBD1	TGTGCCAGCAGCTTGTCCGGAGGGGGCTATGAAAAACTGTTTTTT	CASSLSGGGYEKLFF
.	TRBV7-9	TRBJ2-2	.	TGTGCCAGTAACTCCCGGACGGGAGAAGGGACCGGGGAGCTGTTTTTT	CASNSRTGEGTGELFF
.	TRBV7-7	TRBJ2-1	TRBD2	TGTGCTAGCAGCTCCGGGGGGGCCGGTCGGAATGAGCAGTTCTTC	CASSSGGAGRNEQFF
.	TRBV27	TRBJ2-3	.	TGTGCCAGCAGTGGCAGGGACACAGATACGCAGTATTTT	CASSGRDTDTQYF
few	TRBV5-1	TRBJ1-2	.	TGCGCCAGCAGCTTGGGCCCCAGCCGCTATTATGGCTACACCTTC	CASSLGPSRYYGYTF
few	TRBV6-5	TRBJ2-7	TRBD2	TGTGCCAGCAGTCTAATCGGGGGGAACTCCTACGAGCAGTACTTC	CASSLIGGNSYEQYF
.	TRBV6-2/TRBV6-3	TRBJ1-1	TRBD1	TGTGCCAGCAGCACGACCAGGGGGGCCACTGAAGCTTTCTTT	CASSTTRGATEAFF
.	TRBV2	TRBJ1-1	.	TGTGCCTCCCGGGACAATCCGAACACTGAAGCTTTCTTT	CASRDNPNTEAFF
.	TRBV28	TRBJ2-7	.	TGTGCCAGCAGTTTTAGATCAGCCTACGAGCAGTACTTC	CASSFRSAYEQYF
.	TRBV4-1	TRBJ1-2	.	TGCGCCAGCAGCCAAGATGGGGCTGGCTACACCTTC	CASSQDGAGYTF
once	TRBV20-1	TRBJ2-5	TRBD2	TGCAGTGCCGCCCCGGTAGCGGGGGTGTTTTTGACTAAAGAGACCCAGTACTTC	CSAAPVAGVFLTKETQYF
few	TRBV5-4	TRBJ1-1	.	TGTGCCAGCAGCTTCGCTCTTACTGAAGCTTTCTTT	CASSFALTEAFF
.	TRBV12-3/TRBV12-4	TRBJ1-2	.	TGTGCCAGCAGCCTTCTACAGGAGGGAAAAGGGTACGGCTACACCTTC	CASSLLQEGKGYGYTF
.	TRBV9	TRBJ1-5	.	TGTGCCAGCAGCGTAGTGGATGGGGTTGGTCAGCCCCAGCATTTT	CASSVVDGVGQPQHF
.	TRBV7-8	TRBJ2-3	TRBD1	TGTGCCAGCAGCTTGGGGACAGCTAGCACAGATACGCAGTATTTT	CASSLGTASTDTQYF
.	TRBV7-9	TRBJ1-1	.	TGTGCCAGCAGCTTACCCGACAGAGACACTGAAGCTTTCTTT	CASSLPDRDTEAFF
few	TRBV27	TRBJ2-2	TRBD2	TGTGCCAGCAGTTCAGGACTAGCGGGGAACACCGGGGAGCTGTTTTTT	CASSSGLAGNTGELFF
.	TRBV27	TRBJ2-7	.	TGTGCCAGCAGTTTAAGGGGGGGCTCCTACGAGCAGTACTTC	CASSLRGGSYEQYF
.	TRBV4-1	TRBJ2-5	.	TGCGCCAGCAGTACCCGGACATACCAAGAGACCCAGTACTTC	CASSTRTYQETQYF
.	TRBV7-9	TRBJ2-2	.	TGTGCCAGCAGCTTAGGTTTCCGCGGGCAGAACACCGGGGAGCTGTTTTTT	CASSLGFRGQNTGELFF
.	TRBV19	TRBJ1-5	.	TGTGCCAGTAGTATTGAACAGTTGGGTCAGCCCCAGCATTTT	CASSIEQLGQPQHF
.	TRBV12-3/TRBV12-4	TRBJ1-1	TRBD1	TGTGCCAGCAGTCAGGGGACAGTTCAAGAAGCTTTCTTT	CASSQGTVQEAFF